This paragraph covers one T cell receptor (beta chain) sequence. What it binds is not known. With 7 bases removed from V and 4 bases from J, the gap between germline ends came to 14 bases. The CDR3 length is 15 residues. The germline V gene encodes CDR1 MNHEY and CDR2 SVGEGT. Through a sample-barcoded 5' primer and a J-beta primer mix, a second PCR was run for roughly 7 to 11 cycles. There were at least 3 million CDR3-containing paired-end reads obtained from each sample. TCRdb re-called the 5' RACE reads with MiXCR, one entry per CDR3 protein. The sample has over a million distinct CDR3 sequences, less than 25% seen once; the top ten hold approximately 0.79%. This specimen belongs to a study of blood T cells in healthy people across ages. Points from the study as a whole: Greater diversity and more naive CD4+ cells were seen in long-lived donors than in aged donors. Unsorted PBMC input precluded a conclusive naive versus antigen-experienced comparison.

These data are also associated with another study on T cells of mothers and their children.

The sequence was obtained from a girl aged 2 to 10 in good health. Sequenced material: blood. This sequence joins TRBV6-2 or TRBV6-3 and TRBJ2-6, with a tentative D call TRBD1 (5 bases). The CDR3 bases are TGTGCCAGCACCCTACAGGATTTAGGGGCCAACGTCCTGACTTTC. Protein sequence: CASTLQDLGANVLTF.